This is a list of T cell receptor beta chains from one sample in a study of Tregs in tolerant kidney transplant recipients. Sequencing was performed with immunoSEQ multiplex PCR; in TCRdb, only in-frame clones are kept and a portion is missing. Of around 230,000 clones listed, 65% to 85% are singletons. The sequenced sample was CD4+ T cells from blood. All receptors come from a human donor in good health. Each CDR3 is given with its conserved first and last residue.

j_call,cdr3_length,v_call,cdr3_aa
TRBJ1-5,15,TRBV6-8,CASSLRGEIDQPQHF
TRBJ1-4,14,TRBV14,CASSQHRTNEKLFF
TRBJ2-3,14,TRBV25-1,CASTMGGPTDTQYF
TRBJ1-2,13,TRBV10-3,CAISGDGDYGYTF
TRBJ2-5,17,TRBV2,CASSDLRSSQVEETQYF
TRBJ1-3,17,TRBV15,CATSRAIRGDSGNTIYF
TRBJ1-5,13,TRBV27,CASSFGVNQPQHF
TRBJ1-4,12,TRBV10-1,CASSDRASGLFF
TRBJ2-1,15,TRBV27,CASRVRQGAANEQFF
TRBJ2-5,11,TRBV2,CASSIEETQYF
-,14,TRBV19,CASSPKLSSYEQYF
TRBJ1-2,14,TRBV9,CASTTGTTFYGYTF
TRBJ1-1,11,TRBV29-1,CSVEMGRRAFF
TRBJ1-5,13,TRBV5-8,CASSRDTNQPQHF
TRBJ2-7,13,TRBV5-6,CASSSTFSYEQYF
TRBJ1-4,14,TRBV5-1,CASRGTGLYEKLFF
TRBJ1-2,14,TRBV2,CASNPGGEDYGYTF
TRBJ1-2,18,TRBV21-1,CASSKRATGTTINYGYTF
TRBJ2-7,15,TRBV27,CASSVHRSHSYEQYF
TRBJ2-4,15,TRBV5-4,CASSLQGGAKNIQYF
TRBJ2-5,14,TRBV5-1,CASSASSEEETQYF
TRBJ2-3,15,TRBV5-1,CASGTSGTSTDTQYF
TRBJ1-2,13,TRBV28,CASRPAGDRRYTF
TRBJ1-2,15,TRBV4-1,CASSQGTRGSYGYTF
TRBJ2-1,13,TRBV30,CASRGRGYNEQFF
TRBJ1-2,15,TRBV4-1,CASSSHSGTGPGYTF
TRBJ2-1,13,TRBV6-1,CASQIQGAEEQFF
TRBJ2-3,16,TRBV9,CASSVGTSGSTDTQYF
TRBJ1-2,15,TRBV4-1,CASSQDGRPGTGYTF